These 10 T cell receptor beta chains were sequenced from one sample in a study of shared clonotypes between healthy human individuals. The method was immunoSEQ multiplex PCR; TCRdb's version includes in-frame clones alone and lacks a portion of them. The data show roughly 1,600,000 clones, with approximately 98.5% seen just once and under 0.45% held by the top ten. What was sequenced was naive CD4+ T cells sorted from blood. Subset in this sample: CD45RA+ positively selected. These receptors were obtained from a young man in good health.

A word on this clone: The same CDR3 arises from other DNA sequences in this sample as well. The chain has TRBV29-1 and TRBJ2-2, with 12 nucleotides matching TRBD2. The CDR3 is 14 amino acids. The J segment lost 5 bases and the V segment lost 4 bases, leaving 2 bases of the junction unmatched. The germline CDR1 and CDR2 sequences are SQVTM and ANQGSEA. The CDR3 DNA is TGCAGCGTTGGGACTAGCGGGAATACCGGGGAGCTGTTTTTT. Protein: CSVGTSGNTGELFF.

Worth noting for this clone: Within the sample, other DNA sequences also encode this same CDR3. The chain carries TRBV5-1 and TRBJ2-3; weak D call: TRBD1 (6 bases). V lost 0 bases and J lost 3, with 8 bases in between. The CDR3 is made up of 14 amino acids. The V gene's germline CDR1 is SGHRS and CDR2 YFSETQ. The CDR3 coding sequence is TGCGCCAGCAGCTTGGACAGGGCGACAGATACGCAGTATTTT. Translation: CASSLDRATDTQYF.

This chain uses TRBV7-7 with TRBJ2-1; D gene unclear. Looked up from germline, CDR1 is SSHAT and CDR2 is FNYEAQ (reference sequence). V shed 3 bases and J shed 6 bases, with 12 bases lying between them. This CDR3 spans 14 amino acids. The CDR3 reads CASSFDIFSNEQFF. DNA of the CDR3: TGTGCCAGCAGCTTTGACATTTTCTCCAATGAGCAGTTCTTC.

V usage is TRBV19 and J usage is TRBJ1-1, with a possible D match to TRBD1 (5 bases). V lost 7 bases and J 1 base, leaving 19 bases between the germline ends. Germline CDR1 is LNHDA and CDR2 is SQIVND (reference sequence). The CDR3 has 16 amino acids. The CDR3 here is CASTPLGQSGNTEAFF. In DNA form, the CDR3 reads TGTGCCAGTACCCCACTCGGACAATCAGGGAACACTGAAGCTTTCTTT.

CDR3 sequence: CASSGGGWNTEAFF. CDR3 DNA: TGTGCCAGCAGCGGAGGGGGCTGGAACACTGAAGCTTTCTTT. The chain recombines TRBV9 with TRBJ1-1; 7 bases are a match to TRBD1. The ends lost 3 bases at V and 1 base at J; junction bases unmatched: 3. Per the germline V gene, CDR1 is SGDLS and CDR2 is YYNGEE. This CDR3 region has 14 residues.

This chain uses TRBV10-3 with TRBJ2-2, with 12 bases that match TRBD2. There are 16 residues in the CDR3. V was pared by 7 bases and J by 6 bases, with 9 bases of the junction left unmatched. CDR1 and CDR2 (germline): ENHRY, SYGVKD. The CDR3 loop reads CAITGTSGQVAGELFF. Here the CDR3 DNA reads TGTGCCATCACTGGGACTAGCGGGCAAGTCGCCGGGGAGCTGTTTTTT.

A note on this clone: Other DNA sequences in the same sample also yield this CDR3. This chain joins TRBV9 and TRBJ2-3; D not resolved. Germline V lookup: CDR1 SGDLS, CDR2 YYNGEE. This CDR3 spans 13 amino acids. V gave up 0 bases and J gave up 2 bases, with 4 bases separating them. CDR3 in DNA: TGTGCCAGCAGCGTAGGCTTCACAGATACGCAGTATTTT. Protein product: CASSVGFTDTQYF.

The rearrangement uses TRBV7-9 and TRBJ2-3, with D possibly matching TRBD2 (6 bases). The CDR3 length is 17 residues. Trimming stripped 1 base from V and 2 bases from J, with 16 bases between. Germline loops: CDR1 SEHNR, CDR2 FQNEAQ (reference sequence). The CDR3 loop is CASSLVRELAVTDTQYF. Here the CDR3 DNA reads TGTGCCAGCAGCTTAGTGCGGGAACTAGCCGTCACAGATACGCAGTATTTT.

The genes are TRBV5-1 and TRBJ2-1; D may be TRBD2 (5 bases). Germline CDR1 and CDR2: SGHRS and YFSETQ. CDR3 length equals 14 residues. V was clipped by 3 bases and J by 5 bases, with 12 bases between them. DNA of the CDR3: TGCGCCAGCAGCTGGGCTAGCAGAGACAATGAGCAGTTCTTC. Residues: CASSWASRDNEQFF.

The chain uses TRBV27 and TRBJ2-7; 13 bases align to TRBD2. The junction had 9 bases not matched to a gene; V was cut back by 0 bases and J by 4 bases. Per germline, CDR1 MNHEY and CDR2 SMNVEV (reference sequence). This CDR3 spans 18 amino acids. CDR3 residues: CASSLSTPTSGGLYEQYF. The CDR3 DNA follows: TGTGCCAGCAGTTTATCGACCCCGACTAGCGGGGGGTTGTACGAGCAGTACTTC.